This T cell receptor beta chain was found in a study of blood T cell repertoires in COVID-19. The V segment lost 2 bases and the J segment 7 bases; nucleotides outside the gene matches: 9. CDR1 is LGHDT, CDR2 YNNKEL, per germline (reference sequence). This CDR3 comprises 15 residues. Produced via immunoSEQ multiplex PCR; TCRdb's table is partial and in-frame only. The repertoire consists of over 85,000 clones, with about 88% occurring once and the leading ten covering approximately 3.4%. V is TRBV3-1 (or the pseudogene TRBV3-2) and J is TRBJ1-2; TRBD1 matches at 8 bases. The sample taken for sequencing was peripheral blood. This TCR came from a woman in her 50s with acute or convalescent COVID-19. The CDR3, as DNA: TGTGCCAGCAGCCAATCCGACAGGGGTCGAGTTGGCTACACCTTC. This gives the protein CASSQSDRGRVGYTF.